What follows describes a single T cell receptor beta chain. Its antigen remains unknown. Mismatch with germline at one junction end may stem from a read error. Study processing details: The authors used CDR3 differences across clinicopathological groups to build a distant-metastasis classifier for papillary thyroid cancer. TCRdb reprocessed the PCR reads via MiXCR. These V and J calls originate from TCRdb's pipeline instead of the authors' own analysis. This table holds around 20,000 clones, 22% found once. This sample was taken from a study of metastatic and nonmetastatic thyroid tumors. Study summary: Repertoire comparisons spanned blood and tumor or nodule tissue from malignant and benign thyroid patients.

General study findings and limits: Across blood and tumor, TCR beta diversity in malignant thyroid tumors was reportedly significantly higher than in benign nodules.

The CDR3 covers 13 residues. CDR1 and CDR2 (germline): GTSNPN, SVGIG (reference sequence). Each patient came to thyroid surgery without any prior treatment (of any kind). This sequence originates from a female donor with papillary thyroid cancer or a benign thyroid nodule (not recorded which). Some clones in this sample may be carry-over from other donors' samples. The material sequenced was adjacent normal tissue. The chain employs TRBV30 and TRBJ2-7; D is uncertain. The CDR3 reads CAWSRLGNDEQHF. As DNA, the CDR3 is TGTGCCTGGAGCCGTTTGGGAAACGACGAGCAGCACTTC.